What follows is one T cell receptor (beta chain) and its context. Its cognate antigen has yet to be identified. There are no base qualities to consult, and no much larger clone falls within one base. For the CD8 naive samples, CD45RO-negative cells were positively selected for CCR7, yielding a CD45RA+CCR7+ population from which TemRA cells were excluded. Donors were healthy HIV-negative adults with no recently reported acute infections or vaccinations. All donors were Caucasian adults living in Nashville, Tennessee, USA. Blood was obtained by leukapheresis, after which PBMCs were separated by Ficoll-Histopaque density gradient centrifugation and cryopreserved in liquid nitrogen vapor phase. Analytical flow cytometry was used to check the purity and quantity of each magnetically sorted T cell population. From each sorted fraction, genomic DNA was isolated and quantified by UV absorbance on a Nanodrop 2000c.

The data stem from a study of shared clonotypes between healthy human individuals (dated by TCRdb to 2019 to 2021). Notes on the research overall: The cohort comprised a couple of women and a few men aged 18 to 49 years. Blood TCR repertoires of about 5 healthy adults were deeply sequenced to estimate repertoire size and the extent of clonotype sharing between individuals. Each donor's leukapheresis produced roughly between roughly 0.85 and 9.5 billion PBMCs. To increase sequencing depth and limit assay-specific biases, TCR repertoire library preparation and sequencing were carried out by different laboratories using diverse techniques. For each donor, three plates each were used for CD4 naive and CD4 memory, two plates were used for CD8 naive, and one plate was used for CD8 memory. Paper-wide results and their limitations: The small number of donors limited the genetic and exposure-history diversity represented. Rarefaction of sorted-subset datasets indicated incomplete sequencing despite the large sequencing depth. When a handful of donors were compared, the shared fraction of clonotypes was around 4.6% for naive CD4, 3.5% to 4% for naive CD8, more than 2% for memory CD4, and about 0.36% for memory CD8. Sampling was restricted to blood, and TCR repertoires in tissue are likely to differ from TCR repertoires in blood. Naive subsets generally had larger estimated clonotype richness than memory subsets. Compared with non-shared clonotypes, clonotypes shared by all four sorted-subset donors had higher generation probabilities. Pairwise subsampling led to the expectation that sequencing depth would affect the degree of clonotype sharing among donors.

Relative to germline, V is 2 bases shorter and J is 0 bases shorter, with 8 bases between their ends. CDR1 GTSNPN and CDR2 SVGIG are derived from the germline V gene (reference sequence). Including cysteine and phenylalanine, the CDR3 has 13 amino acids. Only CDR3 DNA remains: 39 bases, in frame from the first base. Using the deep immunoSEQ assay, TCR CDR3 regions were amplified from genomic DNA by multiplex PCR. Genomic DNA extracted from each cell subset was distributed evenly over all wells of several immunoSEQ 96-well plates, and each plate served as one replicate. For sorted subsets, 150 to 200 ng genomic DNA, equal to approximately 30,000 T cell genomes, was loaded into each replicate PCR. Purified libraries were quantified with a Qubit 3.0 fluorometer, sized on a Bioanalyzer 2100, and re-quantified with the KAPA Library Quantification kit. Every immunoSEQ 96-well plate was sequenced on a separate single-read 150-cycle Illumina NextSeq 550 flow cell. Regarding the original processing steps: Because the immunoSEQ output included only junctional sequences and no quality scores, the filtering could not be the same as the filtering used for full-length reads. Sequences were annotated with PyIR, a Python wrapper for IgBLAST v1.9, and V/J genes and CDR3 were assigned using IMGT germline references. Reads were removed for weak V/J assignments (E-value above 1e-6), missing CDR3, stop codons, out-of-frame junctions, or ambiguous translated residues. V3J clonotypes were defined as sequences sharing an identical inferred V gene, J gene, and CDR3 amino acid sequence. Percentage overlap between repertoires was computed as shared unique clonotypes divided by the size of the smaller repertoire. Three approaches were used to assess repertoire richness: RTK rarefaction, the Chao1 estimator, and Recon v2.1 estimates of unobserved clonotypes. Generation probabilities for all TCRbeta clonotypes obtained by the gDNA method from several donors were computed using OLGA. TCRdb retrieved this table from immuneACCESS and kept in-frame rearrangements only. Not all clones are present; in checked studies, unresolved V genes account for under half, and no reason is known for the remainder. For V, J and clone size, that table is used; D and trimming come from the DNA. Present in this sample are 2 million to 2.5 million clones, under 95% of which were seen just once. The ten largest clones add up to 1.5% to 2% of the sample.

Sequenced material: naive CD8+ T cells from PBMCs. This sample's cell subset or site label indicates: CD45RA+CCR7+. This chain is built from TRBV30 and TRBJ2-7; too little of a D gene remains to name it. This clonotype was sampled from a man younger than 35 in good health. Some clones in this sample may be carry-over from other donors' samples. The sequence in DNA is TGTGCCTGGAGTTCCCGTTACTCCTACGAGCAGTACTTC. It translates to CAWSSRYSYEQYF. Here the CDR3 is joined to the reference TRBV30 and TRBJ2-7 genes, and the full variable domain is: SQTIHQWPATLVQPVGSPLSLECTVEGTSNPNLYWYRQAAGRGLQLLFYSVGIGQISSEVPQNLSASRPQDRQFILSSKKLLLSDSGFYLCAWSSRYSYEQYFGPGTRLTVT.